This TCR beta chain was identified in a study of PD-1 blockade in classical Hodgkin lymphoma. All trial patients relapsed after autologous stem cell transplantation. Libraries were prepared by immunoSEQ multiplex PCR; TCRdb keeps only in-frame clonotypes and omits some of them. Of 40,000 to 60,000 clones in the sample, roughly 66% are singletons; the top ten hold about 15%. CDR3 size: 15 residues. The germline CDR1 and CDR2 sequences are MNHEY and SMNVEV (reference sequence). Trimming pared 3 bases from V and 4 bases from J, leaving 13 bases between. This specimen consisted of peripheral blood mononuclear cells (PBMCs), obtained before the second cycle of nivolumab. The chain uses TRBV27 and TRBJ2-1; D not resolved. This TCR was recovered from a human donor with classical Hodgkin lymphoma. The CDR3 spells CASSFLANYYNEQFF. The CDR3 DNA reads TGTGCCAGCAGTTTCCTGGCGAATTATTACAATGAGCAGTTCTTC.